This is a list of T cell receptor beta chains from one sample in a study of blood T cell repertoires in COVID-19. The repertoire was sequenced with immunoSEQ multiplex PCR; TCRdb's copy has only in-frame clones and lacks some. Of around 400,000 clones in the sample, approximately 87% were seen once. The sample comprised peripheral blood. The receptor source for this set is a woman aged 55-70 years with COVID-19, enrolled during active disease. CDR3s include the opening cysteine and the closing phenylalanine or tryptophan. The D gene is left open where the match is weak. The size entry is marked missing in some rows and otherwise reads once, few, many or a size class.

TRBV30	TRBD1	TRBJ2-7	-	TGTGCCTGGAGCGATACAGGGGTCGAGCAGTACTTC	CAWSDTGVEQYF
TRBV5-8	TRBD1	TRBJ1-5	-	TGTGCCAGCAGCCAGGGACAGGTTTGGAGCAATCAGCCCCAGCATTTT	CASSQGQVWSNQPQHF
TRBV19	TRBD1	TRBJ1-5	-	TGTGCCAGTAGTCGGGACAGGGGGGCCAATCAGCCCCAGCATTTT	CASSRDRGANQPQHF
TRBV5-1	TRBD1	TRBJ1-4	-	TGCGCCAGCAGCCAGGACAGGGGAGGTGAAAAACTGTTTTTT	CASSQDRGGEKLFF
TRBV29-1	-	TRBJ2-3	-	TGCAGCGTTCTGCGGGATCCCACAGATACGCAGTATTTT	CSVLRDPTDTQYF
TRBV12-3/TRBV12-4	-	TRBJ1-4	-	TGTGCCAGCAGTTCCCAGGGGTTCGGAAAACTGTTTTTT	CASSSQGFGKLFF
TRBV28	-	TRBJ1-2	-	TGTGCCAGCAGCACCCCTGCTATTGTAGGGAGAAACTATGGCTACACCTTC	CASSTPAIVGRNYGYTF
TRBV11-3	TRBD2	TRBJ2-3	-	TGTGCCAGCAGCTTAGCCGGGTGGACGGGGGGACTAAGCACAGATACGCAGTATTTT	CASSLAGWTGGLSTDTQYF
TRBV7-8	TRBD1	TRBJ2-1	-	TGTGCCAGCAGCTTAGTCCAGGGGGTCTACAATGAGCAGTTCTTC	CASSLVQGVYNEQFF
TRBV18	-	TRBJ1-3	few	TGTGCCAGCTCACCACCGAAACAGGCGAGCTCTGGAAACACCATATATTTT	CASSPPKQASSGNTIYF
TRBV5-4	-	TRBJ2-3	-	TGTGCCAGCAGCCTGCGGGGGCCGAGCACAGATACGCAGTATTTT	CASSLRGPSTDTQYF
TRBV25-1	TRBD1	TRBJ2-1	once	TGTGCCAGCAGTGATTTGGGGCGGACAGGGGGCTTCGATGAGCAGTTCTTC	CASSDLGRTGGFDEQFF
TRBV7-9	-	TRBJ2-2	-	TGTGCCAGCAGCTTAGTCAGGGCCGACACCGGGGAGCTGTTTTTT	CASSLVRADTGELFF
TRBV3-1/TRBV3-2	TRBD1	TRBJ2-1	-	TGTGCCAGCAGCCAAGCCCCGACCGGGACAGTAAATGAGCAGTTCTTC	CASSQAPTGTVNEQFF
TRBV27	TRBD2	TRBJ2-1	few	TGTGCCAGCAGTCCCCAGGCGGCGGGGGGGCTCTCGTTCTTC	CASSPQAAGGLSFF
TRBV5-1	TRBD1	TRBJ1-5	-	TGCGCCAGCAGCGCGACAGGGATTGGCAATCAGCCCCAGCATTTT	CASSATGIGNQPQHF
TRBV13	-	TRBJ1-2	many	TGTGCCAGCAGCTATGAGTCGATTTTTTTC	CASSYESIFF
TRBV5-1	-	TRBJ1-1	-	TGCGCCAGCACCAGTACACCGAACACTGAAGCTTTCTTT	CASTSTPNTEAFF
TRBV27	TRBD2	TRBJ2-1	-	TGTGCCAGCAGTACCCAGACAGGATTAGCGGGGCATGAGCAGTTCTTC	CASSTQTGLAGHEQFF
TRBV6-1	TRBD1	TRBJ2-7	-	TGTGCCAGCAGTGAACCCGGGACAGGGACGTACGAGCAGTACTTC	CASSEPGTGTYEQYF
TRBV19	-	TRBJ2-7	once	TGTGCCAGTAGTATCACCACTTTCTACCCTGGCGAGCAGTACTTC	CASSITTFYPGEQYF
TRBV6-5	-	TRBJ1-2	-	TGTGCCAGCATCTTCCGGAGGCAAACTAACTATGGCTACACCTTC	CASIFRRQTNYGYTF
TRBV6-5	-	TRBJ2-7	-	TGTGCCAGCAGGGCAGAGGTCCCGCCCTACGAGCAGTACTTC	CASRAEVPPYEQYF
TRBV19	-	TRBJ1-2	-	TGTGCCAGTAGTATCAACAGTAACTATGGCTACACCTTC	CASSINSNYGYTF
TRBV20-1	-	TRBJ1-1	-	TGCAGTGCTAGCTCGAACACTGAAGCTTTCTTT	CSASSNTEAFF
TRBV4-2	-	TRBJ1-1	-	TGTGCCAGCATCCTAAGAAGGGGCCAGGGGAACACTGAAGCTTTCTTT	CASILRRGQGNTEAFF
TRBV6-6	-	TRBJ1-1	-	TGTGCCACCATAAGACCAGGGCGGAACACTGAAGCTTTCTTT	CATIRPGRNTEAFF
TRBV4-2	-	TRBJ2-7	few	TGTGCCAGCAGCCAAGTGTTCGGGAGCTCCTACGAGCAGTACTTC	CASSQVFGSSYEQYF
TRBV5-4	TRBD2	TRBJ2-5	once	TGTGCCAGCAAGGCGGGGGGCTTGGAGACCCAGTACTTC	CASKAGGLETQYF
TRBV24-1	-	TRBJ2-3	-	TGTGCCACCAGTGAGGCAGGGGATTTAGATACGCAGTATTTT	CATSEAGDLDTQYF
TRBV10-2	TRBD1	TRBJ2-2	-	TGCGCCAGCAGGACAGGGTCAGCCGGGGAGCTGTTTTTT	CASRTGSAGELFF